This T cell receptor beta chain was retrieved from a study of cytomegalovirus exposure and HLA in healthy donors. Study-level results: TCR beta chains numbering roughly 150 were designated cytomegalovirus-associated.

Each donor was healthy, and each was a bone marrow donor. PCR involved 60 Vbeta and 13 Jbeta primers. Original processing methods: The count from a later analysis was 70 million to 85 million unique TCR beta chains, around 10 million of them shared. Clones were read by immunoSEQ multiplex PCR, and TCRdb kept only the in-frame ones, dropping some. V, J and clone size are taken as reported in that table, and D and trimming were inferred from the DNA itself. Its table lists 140,000 or so clones. Points on this clone: Its specificity is not known.

Germline V gives CDR1 SGHRS, CDR2 YFSETQ. Between the trimmed V and J ends, which lost 1 base and 0 bases, there was a span of 10 bases. The CDR3 consists of 15 residues. This clonotype was obtained from a male donor in good health and CMV-seronegative. The rearrangement joins TRBV5-1 to TRBJ1-1; D gene uncertain. The specimen was PBMCs. CDR3 region: CASSLLQNLNTEAFF. The CDR3 region has the DNA TGCGCCAGCAGCTTGTTGCAGAATTTGAACACTGAAGCTTTCTTT.